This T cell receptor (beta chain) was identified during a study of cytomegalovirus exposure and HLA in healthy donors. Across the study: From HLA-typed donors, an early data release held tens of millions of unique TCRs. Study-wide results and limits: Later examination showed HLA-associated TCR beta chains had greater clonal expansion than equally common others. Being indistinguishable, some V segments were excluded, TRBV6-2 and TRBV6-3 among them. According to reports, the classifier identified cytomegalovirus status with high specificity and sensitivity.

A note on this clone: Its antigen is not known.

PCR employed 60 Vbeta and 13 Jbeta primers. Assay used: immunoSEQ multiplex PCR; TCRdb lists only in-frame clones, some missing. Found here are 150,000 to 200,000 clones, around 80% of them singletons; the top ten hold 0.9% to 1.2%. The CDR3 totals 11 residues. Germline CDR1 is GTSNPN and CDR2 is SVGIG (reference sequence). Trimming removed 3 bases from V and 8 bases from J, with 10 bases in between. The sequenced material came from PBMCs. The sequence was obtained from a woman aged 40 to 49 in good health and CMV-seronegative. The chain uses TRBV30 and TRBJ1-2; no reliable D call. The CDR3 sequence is CAWSAGGGYTF. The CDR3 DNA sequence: TGTGCCTGGAGCGCAGGTGGAGGCTACACCTTC.